The rows below give T cell receptor beta chains drawn from one sample of a study of T cell changes during pregnancy in multiple sclerosis. The protocol was immunoSEQ multiplex PCR, while the TCRdb copy is restricted to in-frame clones and leaves out a portion. Seen here are about 48,000 clones, roughly 94% observed once, and the top ten hold around 0.47%. The source material was CD4+ T cells from peripheral blood mononuclear cells, sampled in the first trimester of pregnancy. Every receptor here comes from a female donor with multiple sclerosis, enrolled in a pregnancy study. The CDR3 runs from the conserved cysteine through the conserved F or W. A D gene is named only where the DNA matches it firmly. Expanded clones get a size class; other rows say once, few or many, or leave the size out.

>TRBV27|.|TRBJ2-4|TRBD1
CASSPGTGGRNIQYF
TGTGCCAGCAGTCCCGGGACAGGGGGACGAAACATTCAGTACTTC
>TRBV4-1|.|TRBJ2-2|.
CASSQPGGSLRELFF
TGCGCCAGCAGCCAACCCGGAGGCAGTCTCCGGGAGCTGTTTTTT
>TRBV9|.|TRBJ1-6|.
CASSVPGDNSPLHF
TGTGCCAGCAGCGTGCCAGGGGATAATTCACCCCTCCACTTT
>TRBV5-6|.|TRBJ2-1|TRBD2
CASSLVVVVGTSVNEQFF
TGTGCCAGCAGCTTGGTGGTCGTAGTCGGGACTAGCGTAAATGAGCAGTTCTTC
>TRBV5-4|.|TRBJ1-2|TRBD1
CASSSGGYLSGYTF
TGTGCCAGCAGCTCAGGGGGCTACCTATCTGGCTACACCTTC
>TRBV29-1|.|TRBJ2-3|TRBD1
CSVLGQGGNTDTQYF
TGCAGCGTTTTGGGACAGGGTGGGAACACAGATACGCAGTATTTT
>TRBV7-9|.|TRBJ2-2|TRBD1
CASSHRGTGYGFTGELFF
TGTGCCAGCAGCCACCGGGGGACAGGGTATGGTTTCACCGGGGAGCTGTTTTTT
>TRBV5-6|.|TRBJ2-5|.
CASSSPMGRETQYF
TGTGCCAGCAGCTCCCCCATGGGGAGGGAGACCCAGTACTTC
>TRBV28|.|TRBJ1-6|.
CASRRQTYNSPLHF
TGTGCCAGCAGGCGACAGACGTATAATTCACCCCTCCACTTT
>TRBV14|.|TRBJ1-3|TRBD1
CASSQEGTGLRGNTIYF
TGTGCCAGCAGCCAAGAGGGGACAGGTCTCAGAGGAAACACCATATATTTT
>TRBV30|.|TRBJ1-1|TRBD1
CAWRGQMNTEAFF
TGTGCCTGGAGGGGACAGATGAACACTGAAGCTTTCTTT
>TRBV5-5|once|TRBJ1-6|TRBD1
CASSFSTGYNSPLHF
TGTGCCAGCAGCTTCTCGACAGGGTATAATTCACCCCTCCACTTT
>TRBV25-1|.|TRBJ2-7|.
CASSDSHRSYEQYF
TGTGCCAGCAGTGATTCACACCGCTCCTACGAGCAGTACTTC
>TRBV18|.|TRBJ2-3|.
CASSPGLSLEGDTQYF
TGTGCCAGCTCACCTGGTCTAAGCCTAGAGGGAGATACGCAGTATTTT
>TRBV14|once|TRBJ2-7|TRBD1
CASSRSGQGSYEQYF
TGTGCCAGCAGCCGTAGCGGACAGGGAAGTTACGAGCAGTACTTC
>TRBV6-9|.|TRBJ2-1|.
CASSYLDRGSGNEQFF
TGTGCCAGCAGTTATCTCGATAGGGGGTCGGGCAATGAGCAGTTCTTC
>TRBV18|.|TRBJ1-1|.
CASSPREAYVEAFF
TGTGCCAGCTCGCCCAGGGAGGCTTACGTTGAAGCTTTCTTT
>TRBV14|.|TRBJ2-1|.
CASSQVEGGEQFF
TGTGCCAGCAGCCAAGTTGAGGGCGGTGAGCAGTTCTTC
>TRBV19|once|TRBJ2-3|.
CASCNRLLGLDTQYF
TGTGCCAGTTGTAACAGGCTCCTTGGCTTGGATACGCAGTATTTT
>TRBV6-5|.|TRBJ1-2|.
CASSPIAGDGYYTF
TGTGCCAGCAGCCCGATTGCGGGCGACGGTTACTACACCTTC
>TRBV30|.|TRBJ2-2|TRBD1
CAWSYNRGSGELFF
TGTGCCTGGAGCTATAACAGGGGCTCCGGGGAGCTGTTTTTT
>TRBV27|.|TRBJ2-4|.
CASSLSARNIQYF
TGTGCCAGCAGTTTATCGGCCAGAAACATTCAGTACTTC
>TRBV2|.|TRBJ2-7|TRBD2
CASSEALRDYFSYEQYF
TGTGCCAGCAGTGAAGCGCTTAGGGACTACTTCTCCTACGAGCAGTACTTC
>TRBV2|.|TRBJ1-5|.
CASRGTPGEPQHF
TGTGCCAGCAGGGGGACGCCAGGGGAGCCCCAGCATTTT
>TRBV6-5|.|TRBJ1-2|.
CASSYATSLWYGYTF
TGTGCCAGCAGTTACGCAACGAGTCTTTGGTATGGCTACACCTTC
>TRBV11-1|.|TRBJ2-3|TRBD2
CASSLELTSGFTDTQYF
TGTGCCAGCAGCTTAGAGCTGACTAGCGGGTTCACAGATACGCAGTATTTT
>TRBV6-5|.|TRBJ1-1|.
CASSYTAWSTEAFF
TGTGCCAGCAGTTACACGGCGTGGAGTACTGAAGCTTTCTTT
>TRBV10-1|.|TRBJ2-3|TRBD2
CASSEILAGGQLSRGDTQYF
TGCGCCAGCAGTGAGATACTAGCGGGGGGACAATTATCCCGGGGAGATACGCAGTATTTT
>TRBV27|.|TRBJ1-6|.
CASRQPGQLNSPLHF
TGTGCCAGCAGACAACCAGGACAGTTAAATTCACCCCTCCACTTT
>TRBV10-3|.|TRBJ2-1|TRBD1
CAISDRGRHLRNNEQFF
TGTGCCATCAGTGACAGGGGGCGGCACCTGAGAAACAATGAGCAGTTCTTC
>TRBV7-3|.|TRBJ2-7|.
CASSQEYSYEQYF
TGTGCCAGCAGCCAGGAATACTCCTACGAGCAGTACTTC
>TRBV27|.|TRBJ2-7|TRBD1
CASSIRDRLYGQYF
TGTGCCAGCAGTATCCGGGACAGGCTCTACGGGCAGTACTTC
>TRBV4-1|.|TRBJ1-2|TRBD1
CASSQGGQGVYGYTF
TGCGCCAGCAGCCAAGGGGGACAGGGGGTCTATGGCTACACCTTC
>TRBV7-2|.|TRBJ2-7|TRBD1
CASSIQGADYEQYF
TGTGCCAGCAGCATACAGGGGGCGGACTACGAGCAGTACTTC
>TRBV2|.|TRBJ1-1|TRBD1
CATKQGANTEAFF
TGTGCCACCAAACAGGGGGCGAACACTGAAGCTTTCTTT
>TRBV25-1|.|TRBJ1-6|.
CASSAPGPAGNSPLHF
TGTGCCAGCAGTGCCCCGGGCCCGGCGGGGAATTCACCCCTCCACTTT
>TRBV14|.|TRBJ1-1|.
CASSQYGNTEAFF
TGTGCCAGCAGCCAATACGGGAACACTGAAGCTTTCTTT
>TRBV7-2|.|TRBJ2-2|.
CASTPLARGTGELFF
TGTGCCAGCACCCCACTAGCGAGGGGGACCGGGGAGCTGTTTTTT
>TRBV5-4|.|TRBJ1-1|TRBD1
CASSFLDREGEAFF
TGTGCCAGCAGCTTCCTGGACAGGGAGGGTGAAGCTTTCTTT
>TRBV19|.|TRBJ1-1|TRBD1
CASSIGRDRGPGNTEAFF
TGTGCCAGTAGTATAGGCCGGGACAGGGGGCCTGGGAACACTGAAGCTTTCTTT
>TRBV6-1|.|TRBJ2-1|TRBD2
CASSLAGGWFF
TGTGCCAGCAGTTTAGCGGGGGGCTGGTTCTTC
>TRBV18|.|TRBJ2-2|TRBD1
CASSPSQGVAGELFF
TGTGCCAGCTCACCCAGTCAGGGGGTCGCCGGGGAGCTGTTTTTT
>TRBV11-2|.|TRBJ1-6|.
CASSGRQNHNSPLHF
TGTGCCAGCAGCGGCCGACAGAATCACAATTCACCCCTCCACTTT
>TRBV6-1|.|TRBJ1-3|TRBD1
CASRQGNSGNTIYF
TGTGCCAGCCGACAGGGGAACTCTGGAAACACCATATATTTT
>TRBV5-1|.|TRBJ1-2|.
CASSPVPQGRDGYTF
TGCGCCAGCAGCCCGGTGCCCCAAGGGAGAGATGGCTACACCTTC
>TRBV19|.|TRBJ1-1|.
CASSIVRQVSRKVRTEAFF
TGTGCCAGTAGTATTGTCCGACAGGTCAGTAGGAAGGTGAGGACTGAAGCTTTCTTT
>TRBV6-1|.|TRBJ2-5|.
CASSDRAETQYF
TGTGCCAGCAGTGATCGAGCGGAGACCCAGTACTTC
>TRBV13|.|TRBJ1-2|TRBD1
CASLKTGRRTGGYTF
TGTGCCAGCCTAAAGACAGGGAGGAGGACGGGAGGCTACACCTTC
>TRBV4-2|.|TRBJ2-3|.
CASSQAGVGTDTQYF
TGTGCCAGCAGCCAAGCCGGGGTGGGTACAGATACGCAGTATTTT
>TRBV7-8|.|TRBJ2-1|.
CASSGSGAPNNEQFF
TGTGCCAGCAGCGGATCAGGTGCCCCCAACAATGAGCAGTTCTTC